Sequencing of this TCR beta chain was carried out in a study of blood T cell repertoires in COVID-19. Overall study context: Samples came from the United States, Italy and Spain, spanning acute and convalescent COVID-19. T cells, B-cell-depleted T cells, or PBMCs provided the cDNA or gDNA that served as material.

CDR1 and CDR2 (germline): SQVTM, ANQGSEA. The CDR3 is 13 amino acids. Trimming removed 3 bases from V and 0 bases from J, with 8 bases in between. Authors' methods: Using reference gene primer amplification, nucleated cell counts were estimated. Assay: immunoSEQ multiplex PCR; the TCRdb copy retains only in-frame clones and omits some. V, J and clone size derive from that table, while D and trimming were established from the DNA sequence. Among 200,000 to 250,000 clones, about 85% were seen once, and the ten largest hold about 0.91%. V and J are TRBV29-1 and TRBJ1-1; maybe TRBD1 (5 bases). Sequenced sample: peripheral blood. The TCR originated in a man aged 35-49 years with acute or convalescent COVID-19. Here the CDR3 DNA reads TGCAGCGTTGATCCGACAGTGAACACTGAAGCTTTCTTT. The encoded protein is CSVDPTVNTEAFF.